One sample yielded the 21 T cell receptor beta chains listed below, sequenced in a study of response to subunit inactivated influenza vaccine. TCRdb used MiXCR to reprocess the RT-PCR reads, holding one entry per CDR3 protein. This table has about 700,000 distinct CDR3 sequences, 11% to 15% appearing once. The sequencing here drew on PBMCs from blood, taken roughly 2 weeks before vaccination. The receptors originated from a man aged 50 to 60 who received an inactivated influenza vaccine.

At least ten counts were recorded for this clonotype. V and J are TRBV11-1 and TRBJ2-4, with D tentatively TRBD1 or TRBD2 (5 bases each). V was cut by 5 bases and J by 3 bases, with 26 bases left in between. This CDR3 has 19 residues. Looked up from germline, CDR1 is SGHAT and CDR2 is FQDESV (reference sequence). In DNA form, the CDR3 reads TGTGCCAGCAGCCCTAGGACATCGCTAGCTCCACTTCTCAAAAACATTCAGTACTTC. Encoded protein: CASSPRTSLAPLLKNIQYF.

The V gene is TRBV5-1, the J gene TRBJ2-7; 8 nucleotides match TRBD2. The V segment lost 6 bases and the J segment 3 bases; nucleotides outside the gene matches: 11. Germline V gene data show CDR1 as SGHRS and CDR2 as YFSETQ. The CDR3 length is 15 residues. The CDR3 DNA reads as TGCGCCAGCAAGAGAACGGGAGGGCCTGTCTACGAGCAGTACTTC. Its translation: CASKRTGGPVYEQYF.

The chain carries TRBV7-3 and TRBJ2-2; 11 positions agree with TRBD2. Germline values: CDR1 SGHTA, CDR2 FQGTGA. The CDR3 consists of 17 residues. The V segment lost 3 bases and the J segment 7 bases; nucleotides outside the gene matches: 10. The CDR3 DNA reads as TGTGCCAGCAGCTTGATAGCGGGAGGGCCGAGGGGCGGGGAGCTGTTTTTT. It translates to CASSLIAGGPRGGELFF.

The rearrangement joins TRBV27 to TRBJ2-2; 14 bases line up with TRBD2. Trimming cost V 5 bases and J 0 bases; bases outside gene matches: 14. The CDR3 consists of 21 residues. Looked up from germline, CDR1 is MNHEY and CDR2 is SMNVEV (reference sequence). CDR3 DNA sequence: TGTGCCAGCAGTCCGGGCCTGACTAGCGGGAGGGCCCTAGCGAACACCGGGGAGCTGTTTTTT. Its protein product is CASSPGLTSGRALANTGELFF.

The chain combines TRBV28 with TRBJ2-7; D uncertain. V was cut by 8 bases and J by 5 bases, with 13 bases left in between. Looked up from germline, CDR1 is MDHEN and CDR2 is SYDVKM. The CDR3 covers 12 residues. CDR3 amino acids: CASEPSTHEQYF. The CDR3, as DNA: TGTGCCAGCGAACCAAGCACACACGAGCAGTACTTC.

The genes are TRBV6-6 and TRBJ1-2; D is ambiguous. The CDR3 consists of 12 residues. With 5 bases removed from V and 8 bases from J, the gap between germline ends came to 12 bases. Germline CDR1 MNHNY, CDR2 SVGAGI (reference sequence). The CDR3 DNA follows: TGTGCCAGCAGTCCCCCCAGCGAGGGCTACACCTTC. Protein: CASSPPSEGYTF.

This chain uses TRBV7-2 with TRBJ1-2; no definite D call. The CDR3 loop spans 13 amino acids. Between the trimmed V and J ends, which lost 6 bases and 4 bases, there was a span of 12 bases. Germline V gene lookup returns CDR1 SGHTA and CDR2 FQGNSA. The CDR3 region is CASRSPSGYGYTF. The CDR3 DNA is TGTGCCAGCAGATCCCCCTCGGGCTATGGCTACACCTTC.

The gene calls are TRBV30 and TRBJ2-1; D remains unclear. CDR3 size: 14 residues. Per germline, CDR1 GTSNPN and CDR2 SVGIG (reference sequence). Trimming cost V 0 bases and J 0 bases, with 6 bases left between them. The CDR3, as DNA: TGTGCCTGGAGTGTACTTAGCTCCTACAATGAGCAGTTCTTC. This codes for CAWSVLSSYNEQFF.

Comments on this clonotype: One end of the junction varies from germline; a read error may be responsible. The chain employs TRBV10-3 and TRBJ2-3; TRBD2 matches 9 bases. CDR1 is ENHRY and CDR2 is SYGVKD in the germline V gene. This CDR3 has 18 amino acids. The CDR3 nucleotides are TGTGCCTTCAGTGATTGGTCTAGCGGGAATGAGGGCACAGATACGCAGTATTTT. This encodes CAFSDWSSGNEGTDTQYF.

This clonotype was recorded a few times. The chain recombines TRBV10-3 with TRBJ2-7, with a tentative D call TRBD1 (5 bases). Germline CDR1 and CDR2: ENHRY and SYGVKD. The CDR3 length is 14 residues. V was pared by 2 bases and J by 4 bases, with 12 bases between. CDR3 nucleotide sequence: TGTGCCATCAGTGAGGGTGGGGCCGCGTACGAGCAGTACTTC. Translating gives CAISEGGAAYEQYF.

This clonotype has a handful of counts. The chain joins TRBV21-1 to TRBJ2-7; TRBD1 is the table's D call and was not checked against the DNA. TRBV21-1 is described as a pseudogene. The CDR3 is 17 residues long. The CDR3 region is CASPWDPEEGGPYEQYF. For the CDR3, the DNA is TGTGCCAGCCCATGGGACCCTGAGGAGGGGGGGCCCTACGAGCAGTACTTC.

The chain couples TRBV11-2 to TRBJ2-7; 7 bases align to TRBD1. Germline V lookup: CDR1 SGHAT, CDR2 FQNNGV. This CDR3 is built from 14 residues. Trimming took 6 bases from V and 5 from J; bases not matched to a gene: 10. As DNA, the CDR3 is TGTGCCAGCAGATCTAGACAGGGATCTGACGAGCAGTACTTC. It translates to CASRSRQGSDEQYF.

This clonotype has only a few counts. The genes are TRBV4-3 and TRBJ1-3; D remains unclear. Germline assignment: CDR1 LGHNA and CDR2 YSLEER. The CDR3 extends over 15 amino acids. V lost 4 bases to trimming and J lost 2 bases, with 12 bases between them. The CDR3 loop reads CASSRANEAGNTIYF. CDR3 in DNA: TGCGCCAGCAGCCGGGCGAACGAGGCTGGAAACACCATATATTTT.

This clonotype has more than one count but fewer than ten. V gene TRBV4-2 combines with J gene TRBJ2-1; 11 nucleotides agree with TRBD2. This CDR3 spans 17 amino acids. V was pared by 3 bases and J by 10 bases, with 14 bases of the junction left unmatched. From germline, CDR1 is LGHNA and CDR2 YNFKEQ. As DNA, the CDR3 is TGTGCCAGCAGCCAGGAAACCGGGACTAGCGGTTGGCAGGAGCAGTTCTTC. Protein sequence: CASSQETGTSGWQEQFF.

This clonotype was seen a few times. The genes are TRBV5-1 and TRBJ2-7; the D gene is possibly TRBD2 (5 bases). This CDR3 has 13 residues. V lost 0 bases and J 6 bases, leaving 10 bases between the germline ends. The V gene's germline CDR1 is SGHRS and CDR2 YFSETQ. CDR3 nucleotides: TGCGCCAGCAGCTTGGCCGAGGGATCCGAGCAGTACTTC. Encoded protein: CASSLAEGSEQYF.

This clonotype was observed a handful of times. The rearrangement uses TRBV7-2 and TRBJ2-5; possibly TRBD1 for D (5 bases). The germline V gene encodes CDR1 SGHTA and CDR2 FQGNSA. The CDR3 length is 14 residues. Trimming removed 5 bases at V and 0 bases at J, with 10 bases between. CDR3 protein: CASSMTAYQETQYF. The CDR3 nucleotides read TGTGCCAGCAGCATGACAGCGTACCAAGAGACCCAGTACTTC.

This clonotype has a handful of counts. The chain combines TRBV7-9 with TRBJ1-1, with D tentatively TRBD1 (5 bases). In germline, CDR1 is SEHNR, CDR2 FQNEAQ (reference sequence). The CDR3 consists of 11 residues. V shed 6 bases and J shed 7 bases, with 9 bases lying between them. The CDR3 reads CASRPQGEAFF. The CDR3 DNA reads TGTGCCAGCAGGCCGCAGGGTGAAGCTTTCTTT.

This sequence joins TRBV19 and TRBJ1-1; TRBD1 agrees at 12 bases. The CDR3 sequence is 14 residues long. V was clipped by 6 bases and J by 6 bases; unmatched bases: 5. Germline CDR1 LNHDA, CDR2 SQIVND (reference sequence). The CDR3 spells CASSLGQGASEAFF. The CDR3 bases are TGTGCCAGTAGCTTGGGACAGGGGGCATCTGAAGCTTTCTTT.

This clonotype came up a few times. The rearrangement joins TRBV10-2 to TRBJ2-7; D gene unclear. V was pared by 4 bases and J by 4 bases, with 32 bases between. The CDR3 is 20 residues long. CDR1 is WSHSY, CDR2 SAAADI, per germline. The CDR3 DNA is TGCGCCAGCAGTGGGGTTTTCCTGGACGTCGGGCTCCAAAGGACGTACGAGCAGTACTTC. Its translation is CASSGVFLDVGLQRTYEQYF.

The V and J genes are TRBV20-1 and TRBJ2-1, with a tentative D call TRBD2 (6 bases). The CDR3 is 14 amino acids. The germline V gene has CDR1 DFQATT and CDR2 SNEGSKA (reference sequence). V was clipped by 5 bases and J by 7 bases, with 18 bases between them. CDR3 sequence reads: CSASARGWWNEQFF. CDR3 nucleotides: TGCAGTGCTTCCGCACGGGGGTGGTGGAATGAGCAGTTCTTC.

In this sample, this clonotype turned up a few times. The chain recombines TRBV7-4 with TRBJ2-7, with a weak D call TRBD1 (5 bases). Trimming pared 2 bases from V and 1 base from J, leaving 12 bases between. The CDR3 runs 15 residues. Germline V gene lookup returns CDR1 SGHVT and CDR2 SQSDAQ. This CDR3 is CASSLQIAGSYEQYF. In DNA form, the CDR3 reads TGTGCCAGCAGCTTACAGATAGCAGGGTCCTACGAGCAGTACTTC.